This is a list of T cell receptor beta chains from one sample in a study of T cell changes during pregnancy in multiple sclerosis. Produced via immunoSEQ multiplex PCR; TCRdb's table is partial and in-frame only. The sample consists of 65,000 to 95,000 clones, approximately 94% of them appearing once. Sequencing used peripheral blood, obtained after pregnancy. The receptors stem from a female donor in good health, enrolled as a control in a pregnancy study. Both conserved end residues are part of each CDR3. D genes are given only for firm matches. Clone sizes are given selectively: once, few, many, or a class where the clone is expanded.

size | D | J | V | DNA | CDR3
once | . | TRBJ1-1 | TRBV5-6 | TGTGCCAGCAGCTTGGCGACAGTAACCATGAACACTGAAGCTTTCTTT | CASSLATVTMNTEAFF
. | TRBD2 | TRBJ2-3 | TRBV19 | TGTGCCAGTAGTCACAGACTAGCGGGGGGGCCGACAGATACGCAGTATTTT | CASSHRLAGGPTDTQYF
. | . | TRBJ2-7 | TRBV11-3 | TGTGCCAGCAGCTTAGCCAGCTCCTACGAGCAGTACTTC | CASSLASSYEQYF
. | TRBD2 | TRBJ2-5 | TRBV15 | TGTGCCACCAGCAGCCCCCTCGTAGCGGGGACGGGGGAGACCCAGTACTTC | CATSSPLVAGTGETQYF
once | TRBD1 | TRBJ1-2 | TRBV12-5 | TGTGCTAGTGGTCGCGGGGAGCAGGGGGCGCGGCGGGGCTATGGCTACACCTTC | CASGRGEQGARRGYGYTF
. | TRBD2 | TRBJ2-7 | TRBV7-8 | TGTGCCAGCAGCGAAGGGCCGGGAGGGGCCTACGAGCAGTACTTC | CASSEGPGGAYEQYF
. | TRBD1 | TRBJ2-7 | TRBV19 | TGTGCCACTAAGAAAACAGGGGCGACCTACGAGCAGTACTTC | CATKKTGATYEQYF
. | TRBD1 | TRBJ2-7 | TRBV13 | TGTGCCAGCAGAACCGGGACAGGGTCCAACGAGCAGTACTTC | CASRTGTGSNEQYF
. | TRBD2 | TRBJ2-1 | TRBV28 | TGTGCCAGTCAGACTAGCGGGAGTCTCGATGAGCAGTTCTTC | CASQTSGSLDEQFF
once | TRBD1 | TRBJ2-7 | TRBV6-5 | TGTGCCAGCAGCCGTCCCGGACAGGGGATCGAGCAGTACTTC | CASSRPGQGIEQYF
. | TRBD1 | TRBJ2-7 | TRBV6-5 | TGTGCCAGCAGTCGGACAGGCCTCTCCTACGAGCAGTACTTC | CASSRTGLSYEQYF
. | . | TRBJ2-7 | TRBV5-1 | TGCGCCAGCAGCCCCGAATATCAGGGCGCCTACGAGCAGTACTTC | CASSPEYQGAYEQYF
. | . | TRBJ2-5 | TRBV28 | TGTGCCAGCAGTGGGGGTGGATATCGGGAGTGGGAAGAGACCCAGTACTTC | CASSGGGYREWEETQYF
few | . | TRBJ1-1 | TRBV29-1 | TGCAGCGTGGTTACAAGTATCGCTGAAGCTTTCTTT | CSVVTSIAEAFF
. | TRBD2 | TRBJ2-1 | TRBV7-8 | TGTGCCAGCAGCCCCAGATCCTCGGGACTATCCTACAATGAGCAGTTCTTC | CASSPRSSGLSYNEQFF
. | . | TRBJ1-3 | TRBV11-2 | TGTGCCAGCAGCTTGGGGCGGTCATTTGGAAACACCATATATTTT | CASSLGRSFGNTIYF
. | TRBD2 | TRBJ2-1 | TRBV9 | TGTGCCAGCAGCGTAGTTTGGACTAGAAGCTCCTACAATGAGCAGTTCTTC | CASSVVWTRSSYNEQFF
. | TRBD1 | TRBJ2-5 | TRBV15 | TGTGCCACCAGCAGTCGTCACAGGGGGCGAGGGGAGACCCAGTACTTC | CATSSRHRGRGETQYF
. | . | TRBJ1-4 | TRBV27 | TGTGCCAGCAGTAACAGGTTCCCAAGCGAAAAACTGTTTTTT | CASSNRFPSEKLFF
. | TRBD2 | TRBJ2-1 | TRBV7-6 | TGTGCCAGCAGCTCGGGACTATCCCCACCGAATGAGCAGTTCTTC | CASSSGLSPPNEQFF
. | TRBD2 | TRBJ2-1 | TRBV5-1 | TGCGCCAGCAGCCAACGCCCTAGCGGTGTTTACAATGAGCAGTTCTTC | CASSQRPSGVYNEQFF
. | . | TRBJ1-1 | TRBV30 | TGTGCCTGGAGTGCCTTCAGAAATACCCTGGAAGCTTTCTTT | CAWSAFRNTLEAFF
. | . | TRBJ1-1 | TRBV6-1 | TGTGCCAGCAGACGGGGTTCAACTGAAGCTTTCTTT | CASRRGSTEAFF
. | TRBD2 | TRBJ2-7 | TRBV5-8 | TGTGCCAGCGTGTCTAGCGGGAGAACGGCCTACGAGCAGTACTTC | CASVSSGRTAYEQYF
once | . | TRBJ1-1 | TRBV18 | TGTGCCAGCTCACCTTCTCGCCTCCAGGTAATGAACACTGAAGCTTTCTTT | CASSPSRLQVMNTEAFF
. | . | TRBJ2-7 | TRBV30 | TGTGCCTGGATAAAAAGGGGGTCGTCCTACGAGCAGTACTTC | CAWIKRGSSYEQYF
once | . | TRBJ1-2 | TRBV28 | TGTGCCAGCAGTTTCCGGGACACCGGAACCGACTATGGCTACACCTTC | CASSFRDTGTDYGYTF
once | . | TRBJ2-1 | TRBV30 | TGTGCCTGGAGTGCAGGACTGGCGGGCAATGAGCAGTTCTTC | CAWSAGLAGNEQFF
. | . | TRBJ2-3 | TRBV13 | TGTGCCAGCAGCTTAGGGCGGGCGACAGATACGCAGTATTTT | CASSLGRATDTQYF
once | TRBD1 | TRBJ2-5 | TRBV27 | TGTGCCAGCAAGGGACAGGGGAGGAGAGAGACCCAGTACTTC | CASKGQGRRETQYF
. | . | TRBJ2-7 | TRBV15 | TGTGCCACCAGCTCACAGCATGGGGCGAGCTCCTACGAGCAGTACTTC | CATSSQHGASSYEQYF
. | TRBD1 | TRBJ2-1 | TRBV5-1 | TGCGCCAGCAGCTTCCTCGGGACAGGGTCAGGAGAGCAGTTCTTC | CASSFLGTGSGEQFF
. | . | TRBJ2-5 | TRBV18 | TGTGCCAGCTCACCACGCGAGGTGGAAGAGACCCAGTACTTC | CASSPREVEETQYF
. | TRBD1 | TRBJ1-1 | TRBV18 | TGTGCCAGCTCAGCCGGACAGGGGGAAGCTTTCTTT | CASSAGQGEAFF
. | TRBD2 | TRBJ2-4 | TRBV7-8 | TGTGCCAGCAGCTTAGGGGGGGGGACTACCGTAGCCAAAAACATTCAGTACTTC | CASSLGGGTTVAKNIQYF
. | . | TRBJ2-7 | TRBV11-2 | TGTGCCAGCAGGTTTACCGCCAGGGCTATTGTCTACGAGCAGTACTTC | CASRFTARAIVYEQYF
. | . | TRBJ1-5 | TRBV28 | TGTGCCAGCAGCCCGCCGGCAGGATTCAATCAGCCCCAGCATTTT | CASSPPAGFNQPQHF
. | TRBD2 | TRBJ2-1 | TRBV28 | TGTGCCAGCAGTTTATGGGGACTAGCGGGCAATGAGCAGTTCTTC | CASSLWGLAGNEQFF
. | TRBD2 | TRBJ2-1 | TRBV7-3 | TGTGCCAGCAGCTTAACGGCCAGCGGGAGTAATGAGCAGTTCTTC | CASSLTASGSNEQFF
. | . | TRBJ1-3 | TRBV27 | TGTGCCAGCATGAGGGGAAACACCATATATTTT | CASMRGNTIYF
. | TRBD1 | TRBJ1-2 | TRBV19 | TGTGCCAGTAGTATAGAGACAGGGCTGGGCTACACCTTC | CASSIETGLGYTF
once | TRBD2 | TRBJ2-1 | TRBV9 | TGTGCCAGCAGCATAACCTTAGCGGGCAATGAGCAGTTCTTC | CASSITLAGNEQFF